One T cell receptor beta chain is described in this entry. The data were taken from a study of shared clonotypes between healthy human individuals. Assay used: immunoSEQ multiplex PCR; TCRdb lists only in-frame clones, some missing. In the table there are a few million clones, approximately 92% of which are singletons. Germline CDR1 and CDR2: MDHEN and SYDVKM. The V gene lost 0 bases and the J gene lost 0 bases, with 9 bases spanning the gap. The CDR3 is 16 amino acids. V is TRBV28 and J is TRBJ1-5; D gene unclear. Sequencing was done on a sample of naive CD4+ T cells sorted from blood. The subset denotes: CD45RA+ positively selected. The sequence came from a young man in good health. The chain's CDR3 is CASSLWREHSNQPQHF. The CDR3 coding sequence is TGTGCCAGCAGTTTATGGAGGGAACATAGCAATCAGCCCCAGCATTTT.